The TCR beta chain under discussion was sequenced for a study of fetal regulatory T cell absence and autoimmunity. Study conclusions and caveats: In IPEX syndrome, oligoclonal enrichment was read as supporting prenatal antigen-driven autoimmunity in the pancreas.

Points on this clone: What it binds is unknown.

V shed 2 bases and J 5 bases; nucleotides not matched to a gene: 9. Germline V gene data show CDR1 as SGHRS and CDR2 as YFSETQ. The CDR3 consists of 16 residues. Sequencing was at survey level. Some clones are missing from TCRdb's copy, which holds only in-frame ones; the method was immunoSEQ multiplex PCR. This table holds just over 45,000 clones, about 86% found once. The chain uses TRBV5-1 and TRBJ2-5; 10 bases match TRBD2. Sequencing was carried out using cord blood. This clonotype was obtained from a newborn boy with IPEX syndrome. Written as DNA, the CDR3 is TGCGCCAGCAGCTTTCGGCTAGCGGGAGTCGGGGAGACCCAGTACTTC. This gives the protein CASSFRLAGVGETQYF.